The 26 T cell receptor beta chains below all came from one sample that was sequenced in a study of CD8+ T cells in alopecia areata. cDNA reverse transcribed from extracted RNA served as the sequencing template. Repertoires were generated with immunoSEQ multiplex PCR, while TCRdb's copy carries only in-frame clones and drops some. The profile shows more than 90,000 clones, more than 30% of them singletons. The specimen sequenced was CD4+ T cells sorted from blood. The receptors originated from a human donor with alopecia areata.

In this sample, this clone turned up a few times. This chain joins TRBV7-3 and TRBJ2-5; D gene uncertain. CDR1 and CDR2 (germline): SGHTA, FQGTGA. The V end lost 0 bases, the J end lost 4 bases, and 12 bases lay between the germline ends. This CDR3 contains 15 residues. This chain's CDR3 is CASSLTPSHVETQYF. The CDR3, as DNA: TGTGCCAGCAGCTTAACGCCTAGTCACGTAGAGACCCAGTACTTC.

DNA of the CDR3: TGTGCCTGGAGTGGAAGAGGGGACTTTAACTCCTACAATGAGCAGTTCTTC. Protein: CAWSGRGDFNSYNEQFF. The J gene is TRBJ2-1, the V gene TRBV30, with D maybe TRBD2 (6 bases). V gave up 1 base and J gave up 0 bases, with 16 bases separating them. CDR1 and CDR2 from the germline V gene are GTSNPN and SVGIG (reference sequence). This CDR3 is 17 amino acids long. Supplemented by reference TRBV30 and TRBJ2-1, the full variable domain reads SQTIHQWPATLVQPVGSPLSLECTVEGTSNPNLYWYRQAAGRGLQLLFYSVGIGQISSEVPQNLSASRPQDRQFILSSKKLLLSDSGFYLCAWSGRGDFNSYNEQFFGPGTRLTVL.

There are a few counts of this clone. Germline is not matched at one junction end, which may reflect a read error. The CDR3 here is CSFERGTDTQYF. The CDR3, as DNA: TGCAGCTTTGAGAGGGGGACAGATACGCAGTATTTT. The chain has TRBV29-1 and TRBJ2-3; weak D call: TRBD1 (6 bases). The V gene's germline CDR1 is SQVTM and CDR2 ANQGSEA. CDR3 length equals 12 residues.

The chain combines TRBV5-6 with TRBJ1-1; 7 bases fit TRBD1. V gave up 4 bases and J gave up 10 bases; unmatched junction bases: 10. Looked up from germline, CDR1 is SGHDT and CDR2 is YYEEEE. The CDR3 has 13 amino acids. The CDR3 loop reads CASSPDRARRAFF. DNA for the CDR3: TGTGCCAGCAGCCCCGACAGGGCAAGGAGAGCTTTCTTT.

This rearrangement joins TRBV29-1 to TRBJ1-1, with D possibly matching TRBD1 (6 bases). With 6 bases removed from V and 6 bases from J, the gap between germline ends came to 17 bases. The CDR3 sequence is 13 residues long. CDR1 SQVTM and CDR2 ANQGSEA come from the germline V gene. The CDR3 here is CSVRRGGKSEAFF. CDR3 DNA: TGCAGCGTCCGAAGAGGGGGGAAGTCTGAAGCTTTCTTT.

The chain is built from TRBV30 and TRBJ2-2, with a possible D match to TRBD2 (6 bases). CDR3 size: 16 residues. From germline, CDR1 is GTSNPN and CDR2 SVGIG (reference sequence). Trimming shortened V by 3 bases and J by 6 bases, and 20 bases separated the two germline ends. The CDR3 nucleotides are TGTGCCTGGAGCGGTGCGAGGGCGGGGTTCTCCGGGGAGCTGTTTTTT. Encoded protein: CAWSGARAGFSGELFF. The entire variable domain, with the rest obtained from reference TRBV30 and TRBJ2-2, is as follows: SQTIHQWPATLVQPVGSPLSLECTVEGTSNPNLYWYRQAAGRGLQLLFYSVGIGQISSEVPQNLSASRPQDRQFILSSKKLLLSDSGFYLCAWSGARAGFSGELFFGEGSRLTVL.

V gene TRBV29-1 combines with J gene TRBJ2-7; tentative D call: TRBD1 (6 bases). The ends were cut back, 5 bases at V and 2 bases at J, with 16 bases in the middle. This CDR3 comprises 14 residues. The V gene's germline CDR1 is SQVTM and CDR2 ANQGSEA. DNA of the CDR3: TGCAGCGTTCAAGGACAGACCCAGGCCTACGAGCAGTACTTC. This gives the protein CSVQGQTQAYEQYF.

The chain combines TRBV7-6 with TRBJ1-5; unclear D gene. The CDR3 length is 14 residues. CDR1 and CDR2 from the germline V gene are SGHVS and FNYEAQ. Trimming pared 2 bases from V and 7 bases from J, leaving 12 bases between. Here the CDR3 reads CASSLMDDGQPQHF. As DNA, the CDR3 is TGTGCCAGCAGCTTAATGGACGACGGCCAGCCCCAGCATTTT. The full variable domain, with the rest looked up from reference TRBV7-6 and TRBJ1-5, is GAGVSQSPRYKVTKRGQDVALRCDPISGHVSLYWYRQALGQGPEFLTYFNYEAQQDKSGLPNDRFSAERPEGSISTLTIQRTEQRDSAMYRCASSLMDDGQPQHFGDGTRLSIL.

The V gene is TRBV7-2, the J gene TRBJ2-5, with TRBD2 matching 9 bases. There are 15 residues in the CDR3. Trimming took 0 bases from V and 3 from J; bases not matched to a gene: 2. Per the germline V gene, CDR1 is SGHTA and CDR2 is FQGNSA. In DNA, the CDR3 is TGTGCCAGCAGCTTAGCGCGGGGGGGAGAAGAGACCCAGTACTTC. The encoded protein is CASSLARGGEETQYF.

CDR3 sequence reads: CATSLREEETQYF. The DNA for the CDR3 is TGTGCCACCTCCCTTCGTGAGGAAGAGACCCAGTACTTC. The chain joins TRBV10-3 to TRBJ2-5, with D unresolved. CDR1 ENHRY and CDR2 SYGVKD come from the germline V gene. The CDR3 extends over 13 amino acids. Between the trimmed V and J ends, which lost 10 bases and 3 bases, there was a span of 15 bases.

This clone was found a few times. This chain uses TRBV23-1 with TRBJ1-2; 9 positions agree with TRBD1. TRBV23-1 is an ORF, and what it does is uncertain. V trimming: 10 bases; J trimming: 1 base; junction bases outside the gene matches: 4. The CDR3 runs 13 residues. The CDR3 region is CATRQGGNYGYTF. CDR3 coding DNA: TGCGCCACCCGACAGGGGGGTAACTATGGCTACACCTTC.

The chain recombines TRBV7-2 with TRBJ2-3; D perhaps matches TRBD2 (6 bases). CDR1 and CDR2 (germline): SGHTA, FQGNSA. V lost 8 bases to trimming and J lost 4 bases, with 16 bases between them. The CDR3 runs to 14 residues. The CDR3 loop is CASRRDAQADTQYF. Here the CDR3 DNA reads TGTGCCAGCCGGCGGGACGCTCAAGCAGATACGCAGTATTTT.

The rearrangement links TRBV13 to TRBJ2-1, with D possibly TRBD1 on 7 matching bases. CDR1 is PRHDT, CDR2 FYEKMQ, per germline (reference sequence). The CDR3 runs 19 residues. The V end was cut by 2 bases, the J end by 0 bases, with 20 bases between. The CDR3, as DNA: TGTGCCAGCAGCTTATTGCTAGCAGGGGGGCCGGGCTCCTACAATGAGCAGTTCTTC. Translation: CASSLLLAGGPGSYNEQFF. Drawing the rest from reference TRBV13 and TRBJ2-1, the complete variable domain is AAGVIQSPRHLIKEKRETATLKCYPIPRHDTVYWYQQGPGQDPQFLISFYEKMQSDKGSIPDRFSAQQFSDYHSELNMSSLELGDSALYFCASSLLLAGGPGSYNEQFFGPGTRLTVL.

The V and J genes are TRBV9 and TRBJ2-5; possible D gene TRBD1, 5 bases. Trimming stripped 0 bases from V and 1 base from J, with 7 bases between. This CDR3 contains 14 residues. Per the germline V gene, CDR1 is SGDLS and CDR2 is YYNGEE. Here the CDR3 DNA reads TGTGCCAGCAGCGTAGGGGGCCCCCAAGAGACCCAGTACTTC. Amino acid sequence: CASSVGGPQETQYF.

This sequence joins TRBV27 and TRBJ2-7; either TRBD1 or TRBD2 may supply D (5 bases each). The germline CDR1 and CDR2 sequences are MNHEY and SMNVEV (reference sequence). V was pared by 1 base and J by 0 bases, with 7 bases between. The CDR3 loop spans 14 amino acids. In DNA form, the CDR3 reads TGTGCCAGCAGTTTATGGGGGAGCTCCTACGAGCAGTACTTC. Translation gives CASSLWGSSYEQYF.

The V call is TRBV27, the J call TRBJ2-3; 7 nucleotides align to TRBD2. The V gene's germline CDR1 is MNHEY and CDR2 SMNVEV (reference sequence). Trimming took 5 bases from V and 6 from J; bases not matched to a gene: 8. The CDR3 extends over 14 amino acids. Here the CDR3 DNA reads TGTGCCAGCAGTGGCGGGAGAGGCGCGGATACGCAGTATTTT. Residues: CASSGGRGADTQYF.

A remark on this clone: At the DNA level, this CDR3 is encoded by other sequences in the same sample as well. The rearrangement links TRBV29-1 to TRBJ2-3; D not certain. The CDR3 runs to 11 residues. CDR1 and CDR2 (germline): SQVTM, ANQGSEA. V lost 4 bases to trimming and J lost 3 bases, with 5 bases between them. As DNA, the CDR3 is TGCAGCGTTGCCAGTACAGATACGCAGTATTTT. Its protein is CSVASTDTQYF.

The chain's CDR3 is CASTLGGYQETQYF. CDR3 DNA: TGCGCCAGCACCCTCGGCGGGTACCAAGAGACCCAGTACTTC. This chain joins TRBV5-1 and TRBJ2-5; D is possibly TRBD2 (5 bases). CDR3 size: 14 residues. CDR1 and CDR2 from the germline V gene are SGHRS and YFSETQ. The V gene lost 6 bases and the J gene lost 0 bases, with 12 bases spanning the gap. Variable domain in full (rest from reference TRBV5-1 and TRBJ2-5): KAGVTQTPRYLIKTRGQQVTLSCSPISGHRSVSWYQQTPGQGLQFLFEYFSETQRNKGNFPGRFSGRQFSNSRSEMNVSTLELGDSALYLCASTLGGYQETQYFGPGTRLLVL.

The chain is built from TRBV2 and TRBJ2-3; D is ambiguous. The CDR3 totals 15 residues. V shed 4 bases and J shed 0 bases, with 11 bases lying between them. Germline V gene sequence: CDR1 SNHLY, CDR2 FYNNEI. CDR3 amino acids: CASSGGTLSTDTQYF. The CDR3 nucleotides are TGTGCCAGCAGTGGAGGCACCCTTAGCACAGATACGCAGTATTTT.

The sample holds a few counts of this clone. The chain has TRBV29-1 and TRBJ2-1; D is ambiguous. The CDR3 sequence is 14 residues long. Germline V gene lookup returns CDR1 SQVTM and CDR2 ANQGSEA. V was pared by 7 bases and J by 4 bases, with 17 bases between. Here the CDR3 reads CSGAGPSIYNEQFF. The CDR3 DNA sequence: TGCAGCGGTGCAGGACCCTCTATTTACAATGAGCAGTTCTTC.

This clone was seen only a few times. In nucleotides, the CDR3 is TGTGCCAGCAGTTTCAAACCCGGGGAGCTGTTTTTT. Its translation is CASSFKPGELFF. The chain uses TRBV28 and TRBJ2-2; no definite D call. The CDR3 totals 12 residues. Looked up from germline, CDR1 is MDHEN and CDR2 is SYDVKM. V dropped 3 bases and J dropped 6 bases, with 5 bases sitting between them.

The chain links TRBV2 to TRBJ2-3; D remains ambiguous. Trimming left V 2 bases short and J 6 bases short, with 9 bases between. CDR1 and CDR2 from the germline V gene are SNHLY and FYNNEI. The CDR3 sequence is 13 residues long. CDR3 sequence (DNA): TGTGCCAGCAGTGAATTCCAGTCGGATACGCAGTATTTT. Amino acids: CASSEFQSDTQYF.

The chain carries TRBV29-1 and TRBJ2-3; TRBD2 might be the D (5 bases). The germline V gene has CDR1 SQVTM and CDR2 ANQGSEA. V gave up 7 bases and J gave up 8 bases, with 13 bases separating them. The CDR3 runs to 11 residues. CDR3 amino acids: CSARTASTQYF. CDR3 sequence (DNA): TGCAGCGCCCGGACTGCAAGTACGCAGTATTTT.

The V gene is TRBV29-1, the J gene TRBJ1-4; 7 nucleotides agree with TRBD1. V was clipped by 7 bases and J by 0 bases; unmatched bases: 2. The CDR3 length is 13 residues. Germline CDR1 reads SQVTM; CDR2 reads ANQGSEA. The CDR3 sequence: CSAGQATNEKLFF. CDR3 DNA: TGCAGCGCCGGACAGGCAACTAATGAAAAACTGTTTTTT.

As for this clone: The same CDR3 can be traced to other DNA sequences in this sample. This chain links TRBV5-1 with TRBJ2-6; no clear D. V lost 0 bases and J 4 bases, leaving 5 bases between the germline ends. This CDR3 comprises 14 residues. The germline CDR1 and CDR2 sequences are SGHRS and YFSETQ. CDR3 residues: CASSLGPGANVLTF. The CDR3 DNA is TGCGCCAGCAGCTTGGGCCCCGGGGCCAACGTCCTGACTTTC.

The table lists this clone with a few counts. The chain carries TRBV28 and TRBJ2-7, with D possibly being TRBD1 (6 bases). The CDR3 is 13 residues long. Between the trimmed V and J ends, which lost 8 bases and 6 bases, there was a span of 17 bases. Germline V lookup: CDR1 MDHEN, CDR2 SYDVKM. CDR3: CASRTTGGGEQYF. Here the CDR3 DNA reads TGTGCCAGCCGAACGACAGGAGGAGGCGAGCAGTACTTC. The full variable domain, completed using reference TRBV28 and TRBJ2-7, is DVKVTQSSRYLVKRTGEKVFLECVQDMDHENMFWYRQDPGLGLRLIYFSYDVKMKEKGDIPEGYSVSREKKERFSLILESASTNQTSMYLCASRTTGGGEQYFGPGTRLTVT.